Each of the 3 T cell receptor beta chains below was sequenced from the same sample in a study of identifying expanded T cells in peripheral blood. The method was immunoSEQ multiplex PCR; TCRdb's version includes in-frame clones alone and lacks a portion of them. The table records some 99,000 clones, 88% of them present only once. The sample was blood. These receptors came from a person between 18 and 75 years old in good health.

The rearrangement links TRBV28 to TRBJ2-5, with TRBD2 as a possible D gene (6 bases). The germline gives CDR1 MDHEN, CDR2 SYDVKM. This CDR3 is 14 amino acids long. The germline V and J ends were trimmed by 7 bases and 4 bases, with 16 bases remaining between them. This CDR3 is CASTHSSGAETQYF. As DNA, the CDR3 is TGTGCCAGCACCCATAGCTCGGGAGCAGAGACCCAGTACTTC.

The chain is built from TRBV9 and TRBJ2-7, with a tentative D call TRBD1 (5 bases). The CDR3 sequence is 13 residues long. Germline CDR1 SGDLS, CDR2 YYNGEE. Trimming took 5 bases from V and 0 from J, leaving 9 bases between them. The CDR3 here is CASSPGLSYEQYF. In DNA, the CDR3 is TGTGCCAGCAGTCCAGGGCTCTCCTACGAGCAGTACTTC.

In DNA form, the CDR3 reads TGTGCCATCAGTGAGTCAAGCTCTGGGGCCAACGTCCTGACTTTC. Residues: CAISESSSGANVLTF. The rearrangement uses TRBV10-3 and TRBJ2-6; no clear D gene. V lost 0 bases to trimming and J lost 0 bases, with 3 bases between them. Germline lookup yields CDR1 ENHRY and CDR2 SYGVKD. The CDR3 consists of 15 residues.